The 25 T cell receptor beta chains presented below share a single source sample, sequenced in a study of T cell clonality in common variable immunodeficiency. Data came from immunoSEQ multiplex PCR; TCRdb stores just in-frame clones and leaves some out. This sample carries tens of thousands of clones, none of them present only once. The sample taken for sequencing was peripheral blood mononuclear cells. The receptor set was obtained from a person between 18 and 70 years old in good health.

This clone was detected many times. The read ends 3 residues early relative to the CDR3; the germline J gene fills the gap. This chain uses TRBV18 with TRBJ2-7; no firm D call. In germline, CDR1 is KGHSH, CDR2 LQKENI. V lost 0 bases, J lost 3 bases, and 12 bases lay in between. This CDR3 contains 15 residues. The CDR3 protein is CASSPPTRSSYEQYF. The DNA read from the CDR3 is TGTGCCAGCTCACCACCGACACGATCGAGCTACGAG.

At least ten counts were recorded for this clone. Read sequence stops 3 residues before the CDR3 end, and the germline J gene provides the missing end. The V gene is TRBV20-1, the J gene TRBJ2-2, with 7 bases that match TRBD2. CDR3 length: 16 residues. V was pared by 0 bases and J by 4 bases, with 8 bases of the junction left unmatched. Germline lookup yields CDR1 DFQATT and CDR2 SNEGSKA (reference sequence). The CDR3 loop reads CSARDKGRGSTGELFF. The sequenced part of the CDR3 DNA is TGCAGTGCTAGAGATAAAGGGAGGGGATCCACCGGGGAG.

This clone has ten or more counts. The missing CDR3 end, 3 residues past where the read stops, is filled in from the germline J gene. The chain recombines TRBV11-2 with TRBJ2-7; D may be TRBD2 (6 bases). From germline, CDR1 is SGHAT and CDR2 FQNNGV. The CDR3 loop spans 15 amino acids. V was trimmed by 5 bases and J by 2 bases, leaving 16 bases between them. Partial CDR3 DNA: TGTGCCAGCAGCGGGGGGTTGCGAAAAGCCTACGAG. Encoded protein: CASSGGLRKAYE. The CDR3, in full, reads CASSGGLRKAYEQYF.

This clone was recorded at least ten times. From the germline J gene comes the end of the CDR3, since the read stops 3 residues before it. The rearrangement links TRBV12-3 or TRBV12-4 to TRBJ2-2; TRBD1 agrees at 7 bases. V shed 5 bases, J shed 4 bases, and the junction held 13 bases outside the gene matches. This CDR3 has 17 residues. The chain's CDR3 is CASSPQQGSLGTGELFF. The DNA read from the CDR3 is TGTGCCAGCAGTCCCCAACAGGGGTCTCTGGGCACCGGGGAG.

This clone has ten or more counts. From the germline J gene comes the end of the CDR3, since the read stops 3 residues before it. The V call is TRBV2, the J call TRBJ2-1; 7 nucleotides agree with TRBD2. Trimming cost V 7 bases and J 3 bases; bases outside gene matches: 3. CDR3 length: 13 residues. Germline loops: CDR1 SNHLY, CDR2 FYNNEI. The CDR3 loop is CASKREDYNEQFF. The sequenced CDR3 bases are TGTGCCAGCAAGCGGGAAGACTACAATGAG. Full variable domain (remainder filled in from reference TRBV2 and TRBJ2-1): EPEVTQTPSHQVTQMGQEVILRCVPISNHLYFYWYRQILGQKVEFLVSFYNNEISEKSEIFDDQFSVERPDGSNFTLKIRSTKLEDSAMYFCASKREDYNEQFFGPGTRLTVL.

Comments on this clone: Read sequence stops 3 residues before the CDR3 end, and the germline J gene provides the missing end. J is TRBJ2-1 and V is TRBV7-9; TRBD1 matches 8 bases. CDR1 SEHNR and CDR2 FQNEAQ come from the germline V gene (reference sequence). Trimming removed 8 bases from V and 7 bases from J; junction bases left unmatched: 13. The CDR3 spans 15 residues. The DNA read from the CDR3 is TGTGCCAGCTCCCTGGCGGCTACAGGGGGGAATGAG. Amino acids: CASSLAATGGNE. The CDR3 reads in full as CASSLAATGGNEQFF.

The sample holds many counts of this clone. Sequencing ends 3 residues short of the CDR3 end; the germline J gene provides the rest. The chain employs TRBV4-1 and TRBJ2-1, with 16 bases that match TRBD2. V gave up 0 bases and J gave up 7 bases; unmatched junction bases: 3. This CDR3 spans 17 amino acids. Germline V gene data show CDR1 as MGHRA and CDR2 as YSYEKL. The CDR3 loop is CASSQEGLAGGPNEQFF. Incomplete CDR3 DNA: TGCGCCAGCAGCCAAGAGGGACTAGCGGGGGGGCCAAATGAG.

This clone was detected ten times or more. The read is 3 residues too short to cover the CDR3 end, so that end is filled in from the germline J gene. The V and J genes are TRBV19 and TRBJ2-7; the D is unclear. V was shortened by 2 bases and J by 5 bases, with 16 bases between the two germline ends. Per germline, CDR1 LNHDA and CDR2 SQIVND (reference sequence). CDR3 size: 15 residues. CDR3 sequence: CASSIRHGFPHEQYF. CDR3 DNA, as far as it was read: TGTGCCAGTAGTATACGACATGGATTCCCCCACGAG.

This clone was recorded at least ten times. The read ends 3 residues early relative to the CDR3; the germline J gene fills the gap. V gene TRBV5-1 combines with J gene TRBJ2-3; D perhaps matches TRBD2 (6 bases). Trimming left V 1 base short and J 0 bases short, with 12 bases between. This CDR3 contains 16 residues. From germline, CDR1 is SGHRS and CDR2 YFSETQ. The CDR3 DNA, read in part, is TGCGCCAGCAGCTTGAACCCAGCGGGCAGCACAGATACG. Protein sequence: CASSLNPAGSTDT. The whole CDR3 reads CASSLNPAGSTDTQYF.

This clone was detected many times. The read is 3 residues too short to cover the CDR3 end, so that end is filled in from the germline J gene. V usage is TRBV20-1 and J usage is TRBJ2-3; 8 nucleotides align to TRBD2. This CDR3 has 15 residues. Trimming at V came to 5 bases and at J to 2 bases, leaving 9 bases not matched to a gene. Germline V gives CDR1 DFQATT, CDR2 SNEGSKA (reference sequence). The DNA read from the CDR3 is TGCAGTGCTCTCAGACGGACTAGCCCCACAGATACG. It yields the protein CSALRRTSPTDT. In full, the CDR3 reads CSALRRTSPTDTQYF.

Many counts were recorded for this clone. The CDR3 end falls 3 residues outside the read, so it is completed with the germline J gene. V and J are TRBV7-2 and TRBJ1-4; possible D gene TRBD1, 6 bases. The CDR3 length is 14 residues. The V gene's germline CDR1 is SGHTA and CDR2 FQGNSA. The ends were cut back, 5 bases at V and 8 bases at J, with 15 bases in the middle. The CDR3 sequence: CASSRTAVGEKLFF. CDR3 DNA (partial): TGTGCCAGCAGCCGGACAGCTGTTGGGGAAAAA.

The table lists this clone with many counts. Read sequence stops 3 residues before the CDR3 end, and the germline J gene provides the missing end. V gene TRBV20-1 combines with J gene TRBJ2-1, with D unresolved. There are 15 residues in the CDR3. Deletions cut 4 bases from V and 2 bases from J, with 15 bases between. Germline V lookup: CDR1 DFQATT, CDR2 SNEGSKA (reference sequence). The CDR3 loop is CSANRRSTAYNEQFF. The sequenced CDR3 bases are TGCAGTGCTAACCGCAGGAGTACGGCCTACAATGAG.

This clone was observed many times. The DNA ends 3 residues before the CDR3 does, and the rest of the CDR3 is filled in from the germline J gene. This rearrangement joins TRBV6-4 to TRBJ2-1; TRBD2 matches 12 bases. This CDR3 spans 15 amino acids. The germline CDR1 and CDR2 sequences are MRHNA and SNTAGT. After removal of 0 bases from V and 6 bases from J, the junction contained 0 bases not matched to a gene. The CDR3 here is CASSDSTSGSNEQFF. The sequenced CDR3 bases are TGTGCCAGCAGTGACTCGACTAGCGGGAGCAATGAG.

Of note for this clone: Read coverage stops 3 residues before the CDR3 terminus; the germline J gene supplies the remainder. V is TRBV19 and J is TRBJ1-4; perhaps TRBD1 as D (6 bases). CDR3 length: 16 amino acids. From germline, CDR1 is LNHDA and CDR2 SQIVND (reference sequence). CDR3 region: CASSPSGQTGPSGLFF. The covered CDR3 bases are TGTGCCAGTAGCCCCTCGGGGCAGACAGGACCCTCGGGA.

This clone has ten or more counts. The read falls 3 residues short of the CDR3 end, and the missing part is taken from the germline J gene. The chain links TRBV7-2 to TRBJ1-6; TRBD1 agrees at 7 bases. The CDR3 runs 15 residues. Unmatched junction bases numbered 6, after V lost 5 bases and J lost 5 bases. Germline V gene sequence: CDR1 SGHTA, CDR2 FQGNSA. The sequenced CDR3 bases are TGTGCCAGCAGCCCACCGACAGGGCATAATTCACCC. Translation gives CASSPPTGHNSP. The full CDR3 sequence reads CASSPPTGHNSPLHF.

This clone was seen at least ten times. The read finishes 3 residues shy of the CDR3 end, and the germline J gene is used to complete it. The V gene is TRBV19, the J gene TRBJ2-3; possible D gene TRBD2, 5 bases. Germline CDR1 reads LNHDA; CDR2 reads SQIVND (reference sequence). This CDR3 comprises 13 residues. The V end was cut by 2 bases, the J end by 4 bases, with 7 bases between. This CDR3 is CASSIRGPDTQYF. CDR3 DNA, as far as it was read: TGTGCCAGTAGTATACGAGGGCCAGATACG.

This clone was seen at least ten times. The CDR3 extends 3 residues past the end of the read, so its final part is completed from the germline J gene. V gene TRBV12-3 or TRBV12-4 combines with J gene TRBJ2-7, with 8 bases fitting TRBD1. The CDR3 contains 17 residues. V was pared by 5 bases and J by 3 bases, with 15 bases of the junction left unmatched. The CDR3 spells CASSITGGTSLFYEQYF. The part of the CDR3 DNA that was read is TGTGCCAGCAGTATCACAGGGGGTACAAGTTTATTCTACGAG.

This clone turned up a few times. The CDR3 sequence: CASSPGTSYNEQFF. Partial CDR3 DNA: TGTGCCAGCAGTCCCGGGACTAGCTACAATGAG. The chain uses TRBV7-2 and TRBJ2-1, with 8 bases fitting TRBD2. The read terminates 3 residues ahead of where the CDR3 ends, so the germline J gene completes it. Germline V gives CDR1 SGHTA, CDR2 FQGNSA. This CDR3 has 14 residues. The junction had 4 bases not matched to a gene; V was cut back by 6 bases and J by 3 bases.

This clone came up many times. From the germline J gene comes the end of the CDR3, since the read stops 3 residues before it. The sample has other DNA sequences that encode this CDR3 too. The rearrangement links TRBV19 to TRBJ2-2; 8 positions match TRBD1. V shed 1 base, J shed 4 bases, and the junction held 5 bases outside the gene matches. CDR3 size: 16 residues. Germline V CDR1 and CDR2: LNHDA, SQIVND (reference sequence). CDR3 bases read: TGTGCCAGTAGTATAGGTCAGGGGGCGGGCACCGGGGAG. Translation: CASSIGQGAGTGE. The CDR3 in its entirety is CASSIGQGAGTGELFF.

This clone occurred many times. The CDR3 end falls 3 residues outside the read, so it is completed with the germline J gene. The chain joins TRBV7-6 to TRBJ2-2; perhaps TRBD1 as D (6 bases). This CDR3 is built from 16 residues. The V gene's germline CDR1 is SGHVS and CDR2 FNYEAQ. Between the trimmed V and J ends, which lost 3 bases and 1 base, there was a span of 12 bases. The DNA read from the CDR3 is TGTGCCAGCAGCTTGGGGACACACAAGAACACCGGGGAG. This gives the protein CASSLGTHKNTGE. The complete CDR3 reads CASSLGTHKNTGELFF.

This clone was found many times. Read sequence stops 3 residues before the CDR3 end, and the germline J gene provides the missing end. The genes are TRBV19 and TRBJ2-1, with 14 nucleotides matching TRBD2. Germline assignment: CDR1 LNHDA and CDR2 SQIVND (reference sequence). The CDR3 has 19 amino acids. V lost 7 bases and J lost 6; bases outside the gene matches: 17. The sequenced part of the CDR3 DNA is TGTGCCAGTACCCCTTGGTCAGGACTAGCGGGAGGAGTTGGCAATGAG. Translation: CASTPWSGLAGGVGNE. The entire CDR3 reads CASTPWSGLAGGVGNEQFF.

CDR3 in amino acids: CASSPSSYDYTF. CDR3 DNA, as far as it was read: TGTGCCAGCTCACCAAGCTCCTACGAC. The chain uses TRBV18 and TRBJ1-2, with D hard to call. The CDR3 end is not reached by the read, which stops 3 residues before it; the germline J gene fills it in. Germline V gene data show CDR1 as KGHSH and CDR2 as LQKENI. The CDR3 contains 12 residues.

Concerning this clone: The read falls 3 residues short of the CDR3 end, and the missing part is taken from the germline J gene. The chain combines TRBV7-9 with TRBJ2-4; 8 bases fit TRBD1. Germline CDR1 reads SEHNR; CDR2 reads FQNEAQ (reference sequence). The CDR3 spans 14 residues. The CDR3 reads CASSLNSGGYGQYF. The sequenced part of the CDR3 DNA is TGTGCCAGCAGCCTGAACTCAGGGGGCTATGGT.

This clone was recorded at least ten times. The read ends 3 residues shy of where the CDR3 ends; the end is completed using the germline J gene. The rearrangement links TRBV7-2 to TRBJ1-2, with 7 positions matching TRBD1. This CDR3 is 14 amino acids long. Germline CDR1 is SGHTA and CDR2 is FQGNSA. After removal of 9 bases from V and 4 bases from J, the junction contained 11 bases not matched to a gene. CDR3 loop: CARKTGRGSYGYTF. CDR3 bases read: TGTGCCAGGAAGACAGGGCGCGGTTCCTATGGC.

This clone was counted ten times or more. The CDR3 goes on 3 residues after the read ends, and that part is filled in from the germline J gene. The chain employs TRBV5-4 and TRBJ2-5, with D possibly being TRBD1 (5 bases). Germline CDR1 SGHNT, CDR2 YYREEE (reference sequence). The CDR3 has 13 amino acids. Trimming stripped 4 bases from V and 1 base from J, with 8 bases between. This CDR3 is CASSPDIQETQYF. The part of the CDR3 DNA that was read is TGTGCCAGCAGCCCGGACATCCAAGAGACC.